This T cell receptor (beta chain) is from a study of response to subunit inactivated influenza vaccine. Findings and caveats of the study: Each seasonal influenza vaccination recruits few new T cells, the authors suggested.

One entry per CDR3 protein, called by TCRdb with MiXCR from the RT-PCR reads. The sample contains roughly 290,000 distinct CDR3 sequences, just over 20% of which appear only once. CDR3 length: 16 amino acids. Between the trimmed V and J ends, which lost 0 bases and 0 bases, there was a span of 12 bases. The germline CDR1 and CDR2 sequences are WNHNN and SYGVQD (reference sequence). With respect to this clonotype: Its matching antigen is unknown.

This chain links TRBV10-1 with TRBJ2-7, with a tentative D call TRBD1 (5 bases). This clonotype was obtained from a man between 50 and 75 years old who received an inactivated influenza vaccine. Specimen: PBMCs from blood, collected about 20 months after vaccination. The CDR3 DNA reads TGCGCCAGCAGTGAGTCGAAGGCAGGGCCCTCCTACGAGCAGTACTTC. This sequence encodes CASSESKAGPSYEQYF.